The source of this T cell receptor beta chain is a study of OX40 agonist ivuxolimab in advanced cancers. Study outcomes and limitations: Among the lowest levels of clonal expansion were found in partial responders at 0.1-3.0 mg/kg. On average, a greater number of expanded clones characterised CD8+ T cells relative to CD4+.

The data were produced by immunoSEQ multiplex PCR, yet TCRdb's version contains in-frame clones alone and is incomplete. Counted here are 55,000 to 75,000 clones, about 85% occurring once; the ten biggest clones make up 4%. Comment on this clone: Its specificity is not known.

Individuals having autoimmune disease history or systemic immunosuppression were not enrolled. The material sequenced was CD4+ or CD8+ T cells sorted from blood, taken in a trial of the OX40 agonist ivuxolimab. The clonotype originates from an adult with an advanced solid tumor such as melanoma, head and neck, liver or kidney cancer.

The DNA for the CDR3 is TGTGCCAGCAGCTCGGGGACAGGCTCCTACAATGAGCAGTTCTTC. It encodes CASSSGTGSYNEQFF. The chain links TRBV7-9 to TRBJ2-1, with 8 nucleotides matching TRBD1. In germline, CDR1 is SEHNR, CDR2 FQNEAQ (reference sequence). V gave up 4 bases and J gave up 0 bases; unmatched junction bases: 2. The CDR3 consists of 15 residues.